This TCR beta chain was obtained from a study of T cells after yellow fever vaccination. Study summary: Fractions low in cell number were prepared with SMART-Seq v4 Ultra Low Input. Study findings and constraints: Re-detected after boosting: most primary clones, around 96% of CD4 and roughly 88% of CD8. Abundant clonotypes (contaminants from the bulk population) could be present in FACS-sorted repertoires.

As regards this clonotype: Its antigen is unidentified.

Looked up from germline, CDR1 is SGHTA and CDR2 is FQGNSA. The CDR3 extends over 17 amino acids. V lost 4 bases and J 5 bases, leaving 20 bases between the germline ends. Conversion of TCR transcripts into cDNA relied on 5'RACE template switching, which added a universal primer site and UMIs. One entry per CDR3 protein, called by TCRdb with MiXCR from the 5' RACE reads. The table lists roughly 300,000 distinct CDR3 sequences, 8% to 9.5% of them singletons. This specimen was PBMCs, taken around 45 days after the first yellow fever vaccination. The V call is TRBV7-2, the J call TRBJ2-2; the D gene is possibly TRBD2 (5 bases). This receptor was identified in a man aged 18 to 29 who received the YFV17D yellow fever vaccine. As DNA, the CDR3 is TGTGCCAGCAGCTCCCAAAGTAGCGAAAGGGAGACCGGGGAGCTGTTTTTT. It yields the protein CASSSQSSERETGELFF.